A single sample is the source of the 3 T cell receptor beta chains below, sequenced in a study of T cell responses to AZD1222 COVID-19 vaccine. Repertoires were generated with immunoSEQ multiplex PCR, while TCRdb's copy carries only in-frame clones and drops some. Among about 140,000 clones, approximately 91% were seen once, and the ten largest hold less than 2%. Sequenced here: peripheral blood, sampled 28 days after the second AZD1222 dose. The receptors stem from an adult who received the AZD1222 COVID-19 vaccine.

The chain recombines TRBV18 with TRBJ1-5, with unresolved D. The CDR3 is made up of 18 amino acids. The V end lost 3 bases, the J end lost 0 bases, and 18 bases lay between the germline ends. Germline V gene sequence: CDR1 KGHSH, CDR2 LQKENI. The DNA of the CDR3 is TGTGCCAGCTCACCGAGCGAGACCGGGGTTTTTAGCAATCAGCCCCAGCATTTT. Its translation: CASSPSETGVFSNQPQHF.

The chain recombines TRBV2 with TRBJ1-6; D uncertain. This CDR3 comprises 15 residues. V was clipped by 4 bases and J by 9 bases, with 16 bases between them. Germline CDR1 SNHLY, CDR2 FYNNEI. CDR3 in amino acids: CASSGTGSGSSPLHF. The CDR3 nucleotides are TGTGCCAGCAGTGGGACTGGTTCGGGTAGTTCACCCCTCCACTTT.

The CDR3 reads CAGIETGSNEQFF. The CDR3 DNA reads as TGTGCAGGAATCGAGACAGGAAGCAATGAGCAGTTCTTC. This chain uses TRBV12-3 or TRBV12-4 with TRBJ2-1; D is perhaps TRBD1 (6 bases). The CDR3 contains 13 residues.